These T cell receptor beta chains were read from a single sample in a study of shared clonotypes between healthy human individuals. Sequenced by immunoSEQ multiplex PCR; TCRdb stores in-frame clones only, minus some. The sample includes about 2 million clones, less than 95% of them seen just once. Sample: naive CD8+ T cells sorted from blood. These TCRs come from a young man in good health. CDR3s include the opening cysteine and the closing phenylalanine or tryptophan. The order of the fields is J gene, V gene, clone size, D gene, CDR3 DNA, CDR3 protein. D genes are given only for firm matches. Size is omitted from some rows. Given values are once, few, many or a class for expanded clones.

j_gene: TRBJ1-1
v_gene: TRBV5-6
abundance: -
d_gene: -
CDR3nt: TGTGCCAGCAGCTTGGGTGGGGACTACACTGAAGCTTTCTTT
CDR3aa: CASSLGGDYTEAFF

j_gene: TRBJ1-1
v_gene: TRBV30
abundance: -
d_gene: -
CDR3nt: TGTGCCTGGAGTCTTTGGAACACTGAAGCTTTCTTT
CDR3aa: CAWSLWNTEAFF

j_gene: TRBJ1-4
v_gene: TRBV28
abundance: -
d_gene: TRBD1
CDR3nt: TGTGCCAGCAGCCGGACAGGAAACGAAAAACTGTTTTTT
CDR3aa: CASSRTGNEKLFF

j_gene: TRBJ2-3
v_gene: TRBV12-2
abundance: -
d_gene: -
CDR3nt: TGTGCAAGTCGACACACTAGCGGGGGAAGCACAGATACGCAGTATTTT
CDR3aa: CASRHTSGGSTDTQYF

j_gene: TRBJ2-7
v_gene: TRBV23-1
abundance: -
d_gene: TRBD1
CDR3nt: TGCGCCAGCAGTGCCGGGACAGGGCTTTGCGAGCAGTACTTC
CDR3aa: CASSAGTGLCEQYF

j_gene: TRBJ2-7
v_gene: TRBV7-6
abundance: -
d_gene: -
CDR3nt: TGTGCCAGCAGCTGGGGGGCTGGGTACGAGCAGTACTTC
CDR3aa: CASSWGAGYEQYF

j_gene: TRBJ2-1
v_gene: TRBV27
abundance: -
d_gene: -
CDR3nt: TGTGCCAGCACTCGGACGGGCGGGTTCGATGAGCAGTTCTTC
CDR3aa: CASTRTGGFDEQFF

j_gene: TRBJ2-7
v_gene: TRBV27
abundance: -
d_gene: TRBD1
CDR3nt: TGTGCCAGCAGTTTTGGACAGGGGACAAACGAGCAGTACTTC
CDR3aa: CASSFGQGTNEQYF

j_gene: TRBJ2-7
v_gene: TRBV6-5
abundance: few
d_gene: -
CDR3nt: TGTGCCAGCAGTTCCCTACAGGGCGACTACGAGCAGTACTTC
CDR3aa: CASSSLQGDYEQYF

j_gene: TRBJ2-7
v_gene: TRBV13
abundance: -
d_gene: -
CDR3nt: TGTGCCAGCAGCTTAAGGGACACCGGCTCCTACGAGCAGTACTTC
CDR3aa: CASSLRDTGSYEQYF

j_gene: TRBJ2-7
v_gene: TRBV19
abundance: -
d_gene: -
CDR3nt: TGTGCCAGTAGTATAGATCTCGAGGAGTACGAGCAGTACTTC
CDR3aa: CASSIDLEEYEQYF

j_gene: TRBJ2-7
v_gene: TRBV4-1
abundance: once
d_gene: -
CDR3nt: TGCGCCAGCAGCCAAGATATAGTAGCTAGCGAGCAGTACTTC
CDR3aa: CASSQDIVASEQYF

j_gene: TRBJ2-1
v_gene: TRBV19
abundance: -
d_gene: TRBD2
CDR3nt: TGTGCCAGTAGTAACGTCGAGGCTAGCGGAACCTACAATGAGCAGTTCTTC
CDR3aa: CASSNVEASGTYNEQFF

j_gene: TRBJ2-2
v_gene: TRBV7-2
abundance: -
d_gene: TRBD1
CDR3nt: TGTGCCAGCAGCTGGACAGGGTATAGCACCGGGGAGCTGTTTTTT
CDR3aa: CASSWTGYSTGELFF

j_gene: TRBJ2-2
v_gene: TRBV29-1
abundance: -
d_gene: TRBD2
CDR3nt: TGCAGCGTCGGGACTAGCGGGAGTACCGGGGAGCTGTTTTTT
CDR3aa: CSVGTSGSTGELFF

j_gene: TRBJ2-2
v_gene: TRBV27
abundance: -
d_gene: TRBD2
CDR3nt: TGTGCCAGCAGACTAGCGTTGAACACCGGGGAGCTGTTTTTT
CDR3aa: CASRLALNTGELFF

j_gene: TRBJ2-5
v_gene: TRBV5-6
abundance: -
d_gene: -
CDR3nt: TGTGCCAGCAGCTTGAGCGCCAGTTACTCGGAGACCCAGTACTTC
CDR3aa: CASSLSASYSETQYF

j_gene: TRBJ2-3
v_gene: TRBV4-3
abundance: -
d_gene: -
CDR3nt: TGCGCCAGCAGCCAAGATGACGGGAGAACAGATACGCAGTATTTT
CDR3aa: CASSQDDGRTDTQYF

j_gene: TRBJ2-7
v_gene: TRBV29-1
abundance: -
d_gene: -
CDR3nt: TGCAGCGTTGTAGGGCCGGACCTAGGATACGAGCAGTACTTC
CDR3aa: CSVVGPDLGYEQYF

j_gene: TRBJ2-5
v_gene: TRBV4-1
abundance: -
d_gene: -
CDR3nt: TGCGCCAGCAGCCAAGTTGGGGGTGCAGAGACCCAGTACTTC
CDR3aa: CASSQVGGAETQYF

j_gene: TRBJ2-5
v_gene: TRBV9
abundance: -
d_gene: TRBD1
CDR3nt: TGTGCCAGCAGCGTAGAGGGGGACAGGGGGCGCGAGACCCAGTACTTC
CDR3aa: CASSVEGDRGRETQYF

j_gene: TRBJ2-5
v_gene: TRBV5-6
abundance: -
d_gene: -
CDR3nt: TGTGCCAGCAGCTGGGGCCAAGAGACCCAGTACTTC
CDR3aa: CASSWGQETQYF

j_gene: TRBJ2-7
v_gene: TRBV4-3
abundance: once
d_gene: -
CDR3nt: TGCGCCAGCAGCCAAGATCGGGACCCGGGCTACGAGCAGTACTTC
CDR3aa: CASSQDRDPGYEQYF

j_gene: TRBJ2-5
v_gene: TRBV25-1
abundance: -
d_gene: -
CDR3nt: TGTGCCAGCAGTGAATATATGAGACAAGAGACCCAGTACTTC
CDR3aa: CASSEYMRQETQYF

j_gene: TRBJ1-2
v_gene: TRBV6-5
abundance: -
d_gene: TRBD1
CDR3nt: TGTGCCAGCAGCCCGGGACAGGGGGCAGACGGCTACACCTTC
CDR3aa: CASSPGQGADGYTF

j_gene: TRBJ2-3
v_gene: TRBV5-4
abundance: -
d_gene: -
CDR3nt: TGTGCCAGCAGCTTGGCTCCAGATACGCAGTATTTT
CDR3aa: CASSLAPDTQYF

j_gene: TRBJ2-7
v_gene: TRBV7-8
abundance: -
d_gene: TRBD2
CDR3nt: TGTGCCAGCAGCTTAGGACTAGCGGAGATGGGCGAGCAGTACTTC
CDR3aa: CASSLGLAEMGEQYF

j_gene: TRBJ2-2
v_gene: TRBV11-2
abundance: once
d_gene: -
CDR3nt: TGTGCCAGCAGCTTGCCTAGTCGAAACACCGGGGAGCTGTTTTTT
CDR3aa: CASSLPSRNTGELFF

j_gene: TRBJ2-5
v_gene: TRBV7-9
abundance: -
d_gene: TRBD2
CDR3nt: TGTGCCAGCAGCTTAGCCATAGCGGGAGGAGGAGAGACCCAGTACTTC
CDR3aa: CASSLAIAGGGETQYF

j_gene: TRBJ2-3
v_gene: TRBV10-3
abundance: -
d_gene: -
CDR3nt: TGTGCCATCAGTGGCGAAGCAGATACGCAGTATTTT
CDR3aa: CAISGEADTQYF

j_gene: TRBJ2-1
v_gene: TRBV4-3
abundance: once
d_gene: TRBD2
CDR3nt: TGCGCCAGCAGCCAAGAAGGGACTAGTCCATTCAATGAGCAGTTCTTC
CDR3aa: CASSQEGTSPFNEQFF

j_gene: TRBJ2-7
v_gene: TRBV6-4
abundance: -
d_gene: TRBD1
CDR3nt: TGTGCCAGCAGTGGGGGACAGGGGGCGCGGAGGCAGCAGTACTTC
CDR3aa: CASSGGQGARRQQYF

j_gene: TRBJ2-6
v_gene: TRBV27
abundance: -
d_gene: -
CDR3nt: TGTGCCAGCAGCCCAGACTCTGGGGCCAACGTCCTGACTTTC
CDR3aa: CASSPDSGANVLTF

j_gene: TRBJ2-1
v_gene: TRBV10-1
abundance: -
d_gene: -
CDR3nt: TGCGCCAGCAGTGAGTTAGCCGGGTGGAATGAGCAGTTCTTC
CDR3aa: CASSELAGWNEQFF

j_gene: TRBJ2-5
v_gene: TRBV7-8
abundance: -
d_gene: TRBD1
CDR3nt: TGTGCCAGCAGCACTTCTGACCAGGGGGCGCAGGAGACCCAGTACTTC
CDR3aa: CASSTSDQGAQETQYF

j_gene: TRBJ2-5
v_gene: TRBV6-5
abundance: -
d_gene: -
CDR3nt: TGTGCCAGCAGGGGAGACAGGACGGAAGAGACCCAGTACTTC
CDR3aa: CASRGDRTEETQYF

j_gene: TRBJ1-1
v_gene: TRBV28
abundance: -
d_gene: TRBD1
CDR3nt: TGTGCCAGCAGCTCCGGGACAGGTCCTAAATGGAACACTGAAGCTTTCTTT
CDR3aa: CASSSGTGPKWNTEAFF

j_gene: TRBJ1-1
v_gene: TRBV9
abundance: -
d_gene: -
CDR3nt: TGTGCCAGCAGCGTAGAGGGGGACCGACTGACTGAAGCTTTCTTT
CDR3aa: CASSVEGDRLTEAFF

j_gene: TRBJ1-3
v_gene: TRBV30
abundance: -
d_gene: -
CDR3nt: TGTGCCTGGAGTGTGGGCAGCTCTGGAAACACCATATATTTT
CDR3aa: CAWSVGSSGNTIYF

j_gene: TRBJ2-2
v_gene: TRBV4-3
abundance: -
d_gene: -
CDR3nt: TGCGCCAGCAGCCAAGATTCCAGCAGCAACACCGGGGAGCTGTTTTTT
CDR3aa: CASSQDSSSNTGELFF

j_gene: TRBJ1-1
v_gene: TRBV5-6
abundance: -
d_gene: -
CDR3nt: TGTGCCAGCAGCCGATCTCTGGAGGGGGATCTAGGGGAAGCTTTCTTT
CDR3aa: CASSRSLEGDLGEAFF

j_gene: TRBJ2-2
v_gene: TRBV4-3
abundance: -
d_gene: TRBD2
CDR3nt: TGCGCCAGCAGCCAGAGGCTAGCGGTTCTCACCGGGGAGCTGTTTTTT
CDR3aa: CASSQRLAVLTGELFF

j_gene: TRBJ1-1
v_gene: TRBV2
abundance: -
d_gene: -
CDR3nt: TGTGCCAGCAGTGAACTAGGACAGTTAACCTACACTGAAGCTTTCTTT
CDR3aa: CASSELGQLTYTEAFF

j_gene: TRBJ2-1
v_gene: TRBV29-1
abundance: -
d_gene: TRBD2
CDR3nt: TGCAGCGTTGAAGATCGGGCGGGAGGGGTCGATGAGCAGTTCTTC
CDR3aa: CSVEDRAGGVDEQFF

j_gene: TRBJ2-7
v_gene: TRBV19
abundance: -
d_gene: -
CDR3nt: TGTGCCAGTAGTATAGCGGACGGTTCCTACGAGCAGTACTTC
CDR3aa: CASSIADGSYEQYF